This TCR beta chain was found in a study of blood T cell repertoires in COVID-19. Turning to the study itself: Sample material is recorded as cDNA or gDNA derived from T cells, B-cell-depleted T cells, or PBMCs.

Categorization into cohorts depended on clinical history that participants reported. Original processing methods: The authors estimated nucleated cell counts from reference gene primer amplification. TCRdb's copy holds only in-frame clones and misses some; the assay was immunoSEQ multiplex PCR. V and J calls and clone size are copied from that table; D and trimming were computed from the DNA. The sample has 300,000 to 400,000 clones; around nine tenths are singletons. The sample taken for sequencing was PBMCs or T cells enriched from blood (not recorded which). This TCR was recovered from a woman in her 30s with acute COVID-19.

As DNA, the CDR3 is TGCGCCAGCAGCCAAGAAGTGTCAAAAGGTTGGACAGGGGGTTCCTACGAGCAGTACTTC. This gives the protein CASSQEVSKGWTGGSYEQYF. The chain links TRBV4-1 to TRBJ2-7, with 10 bases lining up with TRBD1. The trim removed 0 bases at V and 1 base at J, leaving 15 bases unmatched. Germline values: CDR1 MGHRA, CDR2 YSYEKL. The CDR3 loop spans 20 amino acids.